Below, one TCR beta chain is given with its context. Sequencing was performed with immunoSEQ multiplex PCR; in TCRdb, only in-frame clones are kept and a portion is missing. The sample records over 120,000 clones, around 91% being singletons. The CDR3 covers 16 residues. Trimming removed 2 bases from V and 4 bases from J, with 14 bases in between. Germline V CDR1 and CDR2: MGHRA, YSYEKL. The data derive from a study of T cell responses to AZD1222 COVID-19 vaccine. The gene calls are TRBV4-1 and TRBJ1-4, with D possibly matching TRBD1 (6 bases). This TCR came from an adult in good health. This specimen consisted of peripheral blood, obtained on day 0 of AZD1222 vaccination. In DNA, the CDR3 is TGCGCCAGCAGCCAACCGGGACATCTCTATAATGAAAAACTGTTTTTT. It translates to CASSQPGHLYNEKLFF.